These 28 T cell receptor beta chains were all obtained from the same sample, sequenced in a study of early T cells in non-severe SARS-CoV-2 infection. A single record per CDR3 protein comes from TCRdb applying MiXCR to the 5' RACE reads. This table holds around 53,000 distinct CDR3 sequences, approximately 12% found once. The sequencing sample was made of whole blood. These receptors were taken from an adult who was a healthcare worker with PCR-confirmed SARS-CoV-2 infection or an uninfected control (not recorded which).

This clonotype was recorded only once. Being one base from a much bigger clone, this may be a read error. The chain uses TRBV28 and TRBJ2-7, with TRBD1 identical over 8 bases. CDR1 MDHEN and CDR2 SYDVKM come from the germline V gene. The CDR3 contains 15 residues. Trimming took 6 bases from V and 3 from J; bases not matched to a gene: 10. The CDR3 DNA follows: TGTGCCAGCAGCTGGGACAGGTGGAGGAACTACGAGCAGTACTTC. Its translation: CASSWDRWRNYEQYF. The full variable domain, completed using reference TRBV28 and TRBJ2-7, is DVKVTQSSRYLVKRTGEKVFLECVQDMDHENMFWYRQDPGLGLRLIYFSYDVKMKEKGDIPEGYSVSREKKERFSLILESASTNQTSMYLCASSWDRWRNYEQYFGPGTRLTVT.

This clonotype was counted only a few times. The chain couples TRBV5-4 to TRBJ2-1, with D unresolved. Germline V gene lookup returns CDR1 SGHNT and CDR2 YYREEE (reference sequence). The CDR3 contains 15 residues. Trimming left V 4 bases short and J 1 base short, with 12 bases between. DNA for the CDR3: TGTGCCAGCAGCAATAGCATGGGATCCTACAATGAGCAGTTCTTC. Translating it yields CASSNSMGSYNEQFF.

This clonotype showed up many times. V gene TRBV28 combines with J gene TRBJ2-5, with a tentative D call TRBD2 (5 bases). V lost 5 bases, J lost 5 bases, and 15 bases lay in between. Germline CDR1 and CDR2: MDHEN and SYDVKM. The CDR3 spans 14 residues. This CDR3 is CASSRGSKPETQYF. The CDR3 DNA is TGTGCCAGCAGTCGCGGGTCAAAGCCGGAGACCCAGTACTTC.

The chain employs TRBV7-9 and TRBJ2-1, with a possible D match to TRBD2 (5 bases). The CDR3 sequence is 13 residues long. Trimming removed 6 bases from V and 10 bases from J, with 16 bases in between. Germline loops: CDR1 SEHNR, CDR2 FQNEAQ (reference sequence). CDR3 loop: CASRVAPLGEQFF. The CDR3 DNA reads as TGTGCCAGCAGAGTAGCGCCCTTGGGAGAGCAGTTCTTC.

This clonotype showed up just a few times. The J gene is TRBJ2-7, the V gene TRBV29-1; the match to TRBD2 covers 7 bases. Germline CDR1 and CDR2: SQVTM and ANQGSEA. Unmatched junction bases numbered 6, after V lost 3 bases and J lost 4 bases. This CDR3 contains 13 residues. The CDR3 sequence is CSVEGQGGYEQYF. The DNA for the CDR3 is TGCAGCGTTGAGGGGCAGGGAGGGTACGAGCAGTACTTC.

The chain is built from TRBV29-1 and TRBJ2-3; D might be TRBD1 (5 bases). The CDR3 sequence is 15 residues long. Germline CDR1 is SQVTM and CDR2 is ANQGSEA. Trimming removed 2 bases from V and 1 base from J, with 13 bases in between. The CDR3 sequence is CSVETAGMGTDTQYF. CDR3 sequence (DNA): TGCAGCGTTGAAACGGCAGGGATGGGCACAGATACGCAGTATTTT.

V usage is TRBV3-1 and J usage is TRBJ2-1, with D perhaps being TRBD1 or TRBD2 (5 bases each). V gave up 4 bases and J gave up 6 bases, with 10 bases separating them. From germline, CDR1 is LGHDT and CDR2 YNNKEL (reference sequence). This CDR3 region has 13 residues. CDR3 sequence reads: CASSRVGTNEQFF. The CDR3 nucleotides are TGTGCCAGCAGCCGGGTCGGGACCAATGAGCAGTTCTTC.

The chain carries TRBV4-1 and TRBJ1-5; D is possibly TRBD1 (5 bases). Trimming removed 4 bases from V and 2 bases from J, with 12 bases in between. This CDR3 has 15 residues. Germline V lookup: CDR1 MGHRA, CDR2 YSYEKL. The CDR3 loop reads CASSPQGNGNQPQHF. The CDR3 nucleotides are TGCGCCAGCAGCCCGCAGGGAAATGGCAATCAGCCCCAGCATTTT.

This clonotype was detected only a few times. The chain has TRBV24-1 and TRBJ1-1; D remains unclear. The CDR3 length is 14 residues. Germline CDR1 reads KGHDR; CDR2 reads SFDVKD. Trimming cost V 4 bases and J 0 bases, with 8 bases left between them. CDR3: CATSDLFLNTEAFF. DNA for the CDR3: TGTGCCACCAGTGACCTCTTTTTGAACACTGAAGCTTTCTTT.

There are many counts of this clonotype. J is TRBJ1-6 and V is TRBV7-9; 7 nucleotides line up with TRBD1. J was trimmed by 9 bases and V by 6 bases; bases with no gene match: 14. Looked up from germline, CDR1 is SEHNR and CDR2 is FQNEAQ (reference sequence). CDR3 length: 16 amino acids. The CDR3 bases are TGTGCCAGCAGGAGCTGGGGGACAGCTAAAGGTTCACCCCTCCACTTT. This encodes CASRSWGTAKGSPLHF.

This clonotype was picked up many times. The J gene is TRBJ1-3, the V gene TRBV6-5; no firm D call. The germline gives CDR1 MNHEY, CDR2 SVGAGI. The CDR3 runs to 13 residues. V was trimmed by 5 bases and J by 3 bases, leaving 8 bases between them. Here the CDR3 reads CASSRFRGNTIYF. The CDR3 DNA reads TGTGCCAGCAGTCGGTTCCGTGGAAACACCATATATTTT.

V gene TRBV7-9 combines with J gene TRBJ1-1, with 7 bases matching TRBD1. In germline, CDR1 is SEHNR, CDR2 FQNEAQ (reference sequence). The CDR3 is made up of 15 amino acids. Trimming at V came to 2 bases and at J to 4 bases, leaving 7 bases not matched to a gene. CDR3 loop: CASSLRGPLPTEAFF. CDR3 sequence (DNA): TGTGCCAGCAGCTTAAGGGGGCCGTTACCCACTGAAGCTTTCTTT.

The CDR3 coding sequence is TGCAGCGTCTTGCGGGGGGCGGAGGAGACCCAGTACTTC. It codes for CSVLRGAEETQYF. This chain uses TRBV29-1 with TRBJ2-5; 8 bases are shared with TRBD2. The CDR3 has 13 residues. CDR1 SQVTM and CDR2 ANQGSEA come from the germline V gene. Unmatched junction bases numbered 8, after V lost 6 bases and J lost 5 bases.

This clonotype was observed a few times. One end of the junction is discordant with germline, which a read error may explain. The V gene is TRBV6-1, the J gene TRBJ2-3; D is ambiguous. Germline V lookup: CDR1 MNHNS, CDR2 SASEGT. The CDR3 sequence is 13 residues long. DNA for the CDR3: TGTGCCAGCAGCGAAGGGCTTCCAGATACGCAGTATTTT. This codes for CASSEGLPDTQYF.

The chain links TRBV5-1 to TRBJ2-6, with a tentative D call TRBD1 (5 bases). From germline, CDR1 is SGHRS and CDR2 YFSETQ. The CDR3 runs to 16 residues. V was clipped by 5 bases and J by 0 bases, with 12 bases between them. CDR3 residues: CASRPVDSSGANVLTF. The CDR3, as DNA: TGCGCCAGCAGGCCGGTCGACAGCTCTGGGGCCAACGTCCTGACTTTC.

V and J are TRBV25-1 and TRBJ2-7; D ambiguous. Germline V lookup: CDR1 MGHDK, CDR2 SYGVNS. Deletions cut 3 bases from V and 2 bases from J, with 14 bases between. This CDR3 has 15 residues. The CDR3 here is CASSDLGPNPYEQYF. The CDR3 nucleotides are TGTGCCAGCAGTGATCTAGGACCAAACCCCTACGAGCAGTACTTC.

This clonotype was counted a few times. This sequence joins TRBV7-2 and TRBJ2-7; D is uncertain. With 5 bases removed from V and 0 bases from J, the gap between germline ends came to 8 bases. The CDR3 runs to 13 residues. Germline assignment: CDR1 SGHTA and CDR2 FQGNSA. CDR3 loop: CASSRAPSYEQYF. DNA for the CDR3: TGTGCCAGCAGCCGAGCGCCCTCCTACGAGCAGTACTTC. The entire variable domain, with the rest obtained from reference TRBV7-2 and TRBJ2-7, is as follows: GAGVSQSPSNKVTEKGKDVELRCDPISGHTALYWYRQSLGQGLEFLIYFQGNSAPDKSGLPSDRFSAERTGGSVSTLTIQRTQQEDSAVYLCASSRAPSYEQYFGPGTRLTVT.

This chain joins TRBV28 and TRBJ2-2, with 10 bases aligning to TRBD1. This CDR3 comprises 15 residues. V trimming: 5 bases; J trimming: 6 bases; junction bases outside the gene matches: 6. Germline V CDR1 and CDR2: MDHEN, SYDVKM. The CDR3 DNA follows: TGTGCCAGCAGTGCGGGGACAGGGGCACCCGGGGAGCTGTTTTTT. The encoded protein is CASSAGTGAPGELFF.

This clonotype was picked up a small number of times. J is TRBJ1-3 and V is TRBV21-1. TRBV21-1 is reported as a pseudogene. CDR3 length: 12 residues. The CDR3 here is CASSKVRNTIYF. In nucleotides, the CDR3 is TGTGCCAGCAGCAAAGTTCGAAACACCATATATTTT.

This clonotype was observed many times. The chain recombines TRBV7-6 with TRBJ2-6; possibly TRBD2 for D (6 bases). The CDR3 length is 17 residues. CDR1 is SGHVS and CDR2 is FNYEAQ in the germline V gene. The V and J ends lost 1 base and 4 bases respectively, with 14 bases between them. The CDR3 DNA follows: TGTGCCAGCAGCTTAGGCCCGGGGGTTGGAGGGGCCAACGTCCTGACTTTC. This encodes CASSLGPGVGGANVLTF. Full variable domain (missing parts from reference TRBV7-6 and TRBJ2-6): GAGVSQSPRYKVTKRGQDVALRCDPISGHVSLYWYRQALGQGPEFLTYFNYEAQQDKSGLPNDRFSAERPEGSISTLTIQRTEQRDSAMYRCASSLGPGVGGANVLTFGAGSRLTVL.

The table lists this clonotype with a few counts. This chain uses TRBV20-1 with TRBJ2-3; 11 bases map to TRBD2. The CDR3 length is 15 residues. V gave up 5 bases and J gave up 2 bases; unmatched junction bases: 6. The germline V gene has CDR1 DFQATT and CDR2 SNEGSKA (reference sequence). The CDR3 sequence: CSAVGLAVDTDTQYF. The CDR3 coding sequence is TGCAGTGCTGTGGGACTAGCGGTAGACACAGATACGCAGTATTTT.

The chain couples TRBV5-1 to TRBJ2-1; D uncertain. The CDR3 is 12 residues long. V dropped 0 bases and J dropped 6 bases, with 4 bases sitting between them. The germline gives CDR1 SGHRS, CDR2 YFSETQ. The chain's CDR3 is CASSLEVNEQFF. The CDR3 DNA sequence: TGCGCCAGCAGCTTGGAGGTCAATGAGCAGTTCTTC.

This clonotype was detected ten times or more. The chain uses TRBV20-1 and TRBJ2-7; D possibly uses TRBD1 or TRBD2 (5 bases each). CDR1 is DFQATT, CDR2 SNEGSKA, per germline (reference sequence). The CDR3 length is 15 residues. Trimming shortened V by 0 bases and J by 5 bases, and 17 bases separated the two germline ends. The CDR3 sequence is CSARDARDPPNEQYF. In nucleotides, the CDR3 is TGCAGTGCTAGAGATGCTCGGGACCCCCCCAACGAGCAGTACTTC.

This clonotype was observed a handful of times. For the CDR3, the DNA is TGTGCCAGCAGCTTAATTGGACAGTCGTACACCGGGGAGCTGTTTTTT. Amino acids: CASSLIGQSYTGELFF. V gene TRBV7-3 combines with J gene TRBJ2-2, with a tentative D call TRBD1 (6 bases). The CDR3 length is 16 residues. Germline V gene data show CDR1 as SGHTA and CDR2 as FQGTGA. The V end lost 1 base, the J end lost 3 bases, and 12 bases lay between the germline ends.

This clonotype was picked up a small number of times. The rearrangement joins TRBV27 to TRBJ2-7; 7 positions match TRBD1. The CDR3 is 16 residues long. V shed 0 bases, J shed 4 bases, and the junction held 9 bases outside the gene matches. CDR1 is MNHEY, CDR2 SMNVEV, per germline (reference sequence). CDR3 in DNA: TGTGCCAGCAGTTTATCCCTACAGGGGCCGGGGTACGAGCAGTACTTC. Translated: CASSLSLQGPGYEQYF.

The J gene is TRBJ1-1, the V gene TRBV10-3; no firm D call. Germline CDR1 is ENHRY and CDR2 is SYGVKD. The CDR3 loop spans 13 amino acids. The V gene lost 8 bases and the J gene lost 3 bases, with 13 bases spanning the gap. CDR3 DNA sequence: TGTGCCATCTGGGAAGCGAGGTACACTGAAGCTTTCTTT. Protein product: CAIWEARYTEAFF.

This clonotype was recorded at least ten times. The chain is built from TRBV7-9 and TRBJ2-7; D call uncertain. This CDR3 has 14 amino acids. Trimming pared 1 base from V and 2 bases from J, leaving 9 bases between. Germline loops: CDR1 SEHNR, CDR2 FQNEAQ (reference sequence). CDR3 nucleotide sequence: TGTGCCAGCAGCTTAGGTCCAGGTGCCTACGAGCAGTACTTC. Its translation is CASSLGPGAYEQYF.

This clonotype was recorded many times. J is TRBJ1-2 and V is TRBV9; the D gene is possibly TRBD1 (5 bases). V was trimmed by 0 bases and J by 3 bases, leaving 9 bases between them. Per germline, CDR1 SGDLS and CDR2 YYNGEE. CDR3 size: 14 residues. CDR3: CASSVGMGHYGYTF. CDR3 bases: TGTGCCAGCAGCGTAGGCATGGGACACTATGGCTACACCTTC.